A selection of T cell receptor beta chains follows, all from one sample in a study of shared clonotypes between healthy human individuals. Assay used: immunoSEQ multiplex PCR; TCRdb lists only in-frame clones, some missing. The data contain 2 million to 2.5 million clones, 85% to 95% of them singletons. Sequenced input: naive CD4+ T cells from PBMCs. The source of these receptors is a man between 18 and 35 years old in good health. Some clones in this sample may be carry-over from other donors' samples. Both conserved end residues are part of each CDR3. Fields, in order: D gene, J gene, clone size, V gene, CDR3 DNA, CDR3 protein. The D gene is left open where the match is weak. Expanded clones are given a class, and other clones once, few, many or no size at all.

D gene: NA
J gene: TRBJ2-1
clone size: NA
V gene: TRBV30
CDR3 DNA: TGTGCCTGGGGTCGGCGCAGTACCTACAATGAGCAGTTCTTC
CDR3 protein: CAWGRRSTYNEQFF

D gene: NA
J gene: TRBJ1-1
clone size: few
V gene: TRBV29-1
CDR3 DNA: TGCAGCGGGGTCCTAGGAACTGAAGCTTTCTTT
CDR3 protein: CSGVLGTEAFF

D gene: NA
J gene: TRBJ2-7
clone size: NA
V gene: TRBV27
CDR3 DNA: TGTGCCAGCAGGTTCGCAGGGAGCTACGAGCAGTACTTC
CDR3 protein: CASRFAGSYEQYF

D gene: TRBD1
J gene: TRBJ1-2
clone size: NA
V gene: TRBV30
CDR3 DNA: TGTGCCTGGAGTGTAACAGGGGGCATCGTTGGCGGCTACACCTTC
CDR3 protein: CAWSVTGGIVGGYTF

D gene: TRBD1
J gene: TRBJ2-7
clone size: NA
V gene: TRBV28
CDR3 DNA: TGTGCCAGCAGTTTAGGTGGCCCAGGGGGCAGCGAGCAGTACTTC
CDR3 protein: CASSLGGPGGSEQYF

D gene: NA
J gene: TRBJ2-6
clone size: NA
V gene: TRBV2
CDR3 DNA: TGTGCCAGCAGTTACAGGGTTCCTGGGGCCAACGTCCTGACTTTC
CDR3 protein: CASSYRVPGANVLTF

D gene: NA
J gene: TRBJ2-5
clone size: once
V gene: TRBV7-3
CDR3 DNA: TGTGCCAGCAGCTCCAATACAAGGGGAGAGACCCAGTACTTC
CDR3 protein: CASSSNTRGETQYF

D gene: NA
J gene: TRBJ2-2
clone size: few
V gene: TRBV18
CDR3 DNA: TGTGCCAGCTCACCACCGAGGGACACCGGGGAGCTGTTTTTT
CDR3 protein: CASSPPRDTGELFF

D gene: TRBD2
J gene: TRBJ2-3
clone size: NA
V gene: TRBV5-1
CDR3 DNA: TGCGCCAGCAGCTTGTTGACTAGCGGGAGAGATACGCAGTATTTT
CDR3 protein: CASSLLTSGRDTQYF

D gene: TRBD1
J gene: TRBJ2-7
clone size: NA
V gene: TRBV5-1
CDR3 DNA: TGCGCCAGCAGCTCCATCCCCGGGACAGGGGGCTCCTACGAGCAGTACTTC
CDR3 protein: CASSSIPGTGGSYEQYF

D gene: TRBD1
J gene: TRBJ2-7
clone size: few
V gene: TRBV30
CDR3 DNA: TGTGCCTGGAGTTCCGGGACAGGCTCCTACGAGCAGTACTTC
CDR3 protein: CAWSSGTGSYEQYF

D gene: TRBD2
J gene: TRBJ2-1
clone size: NA
V gene: TRBV6-5
CDR3 DNA: TGTGCCAGCAGTTCCCCGACTAGCGGGAGAGGCCATGAGCAGTTCTTC
CDR3 protein: CASSSPTSGRGHEQFF

D gene: TRBD2
J gene: TRBJ2-1
clone size: NA
V gene: TRBV28
CDR3 DNA: TGTGCCACCGCCGACCTTCCGGGACTAGCGGACAACAATGAGCAGTTCTTC
CDR3 protein: CATADLPGLADNNEQFF

D gene: NA
J gene: TRBJ2-7
clone size: NA
V gene: TRBV29-1
CDR3 DNA: TGCAGCGGGGTGGGGACCCAGGCCCCCTACGAGCAGTACTTC
CDR3 protein: CSGVGTQAPYEQYF

D gene: NA
J gene: TRBJ1-3
clone size: once
V gene: TRBV6-1
CDR3 DNA: TGTGCCAGCAGTGAGAAGTTCCGAAACACCATATATTTT
CDR3 protein: CASSEKFRNTIYF